This entry concerns a single TCR beta chain. The antigen remains unidentified. Uncontrolled infection, other autoimmune disease, pregnancy and lactation each barred patients from inclusion. The sample belongs to a study of T cells in Graves' hyperthyroidism and ophthalmopathy. The germline gives CDR1 MNHEY, CDR2 SVGAGI. V was cut by 3 bases and J by 6 bases, with 18 bases left in between. The CDR3 spans 16 residues. RNA transcripts yielded amplified TCR beta CDR3 regions. HTBI primers were employed in a first-round RT-PCR of the TCR CDR3. TCRdb redid the calling of the multiplex PCR reads with MiXCR, one entry per CDR3 protein. The sample contains around 290,000 distinct CDR3 sequences, about 13% of which appear only once. Notes on the study in general: By a 13 V-J model, ophthalmopathy was set apart from stable hyperthyroidism. Ophthalmopathy, which appeared later, was predicted by the model a median about 6 months before onset. The blood repertoire included most of the expanded thyroid clonotypes above 0.001.

Sequenced input: blood. V is TRBV6-5 and J is TRBJ2-1; D remains unclear. This sequence originates from a woman in her 40s with Graves' hyperthyroidism. Written as DNA, the CDR3 is TGTGCCAGCAGTTATCGCGTTTGGAACACCTTCAATGAGCAGTTCTTC. This codes for CASSYRVWNTFNEQFF.